These T cell receptor beta chains were read from a single sample in a study of cytomegalovirus exposure and HLA in healthy donors. Sequenced by immunoSEQ multiplex PCR; TCRdb stores in-frame clones only, minus some. Found here are 100,000 to 150,000 clones, approximately 87% of them singletons; the top ten hold about 1.5%. Sequencing input: PBMCs. Source of these receptors: a middle-aged man in good health and CMV-seronegative. The CDR3 runs from the conserved cysteine through the conserved F or W. The D gene is left open where the match is weak. Rows may omit the clone size; those that give it use once, few, many or a size class.

TRBV18	TRBD1	TRBJ2-7	.	CASSPETGIGEQYF	TGTGCCAGCTCACCCGAGACAGGGATAGGTGAGCAGTACTTC
TRBV9	.	TRBJ1-4	.	CASSVDSNEKLFF	TGTGCCAGCAGCGTAGACTCTAATGAAAAACTGTTTTTT
TRBV19	.	TRBJ2-5	.	CASSSSGWETQYF	TGTGCCAGTAGTTCCTCGGGGTGGGAGACCCAGTACTTC
TRBV9	TRBD1	TRBJ2-3	few	CASSALTGTGTDTQYF	TGTGCCAGCAGCGCCCTCACCGGGACAGGCACAGATACGCAGTATTTT
TRBV7-9	TRBD1	TRBJ2-7	.	CASSFGTGGYEQYF	TGTGCCAGCAGCTTCGGGACAGGGGGGTACGAGCAGTACTTC
TRBV7-2	TRBD2	TRBJ2-3	.	CASSLGVLSGGEGDTQYF	TGTGCCAGCAGCTTAGGAGTTCTTAGCGGGGGGGAGGGAGATACGCAGTATTTT
TRBV9	.	TRBJ1-5	.	CASSARGGGREPQHF	TGTGCCAGCAGCGCCCGTGGGGGGGGCAGGGAGCCCCAGCATTTT
TRBV5-4	.	TRBJ2-7	.	CASSYETGRSVEQYF	TGTGCCAGCAGCTATGAGACAGGTAGATCGGTCGAGCAGTACTTC
TRBV7-7	TRBD2	TRBJ2-5	.	CASSPTSVETQYF	TGTGCTAGCAGCCCTACTAGCGTGGAGACCCAGTACTTC
TRBV4-1	TRBD1	TRBJ1-1	.	CASSLPGQGGTEAFF	TGCGCCAGCAGCCTCCCAGGACAGGGAGGAACTGAAGCTTTCTTT
TRBV28	.	TRBJ1-2	.	CASSLQGYGYTF	TGTGCCAGCAGTTTACAGGGCTATGGCTACACCTTC
TRBV7-2	TRBD2	TRBJ2-5	.	CASSLGLTSGPARETQYF	TGTGCCAGCAGCTTAGGGTTGACTAGCGGGCCCGCGAGGGAGACCCAGTACTTC
TRBV7-2	TRBD2	TRBJ2-7	once	CASSSRGTSGGEQYF	TGTGCCAGCAGCTCGAGGGGGACTAGCGGCGGCGAGCAGTACTTC
TRBV7-2	TRBD2	TRBJ2-3	.	CASSRMGLAVPDTQYF	TGTGCCAGCAGCCGTATGGGACTAGCGGTCCCAGATACGCAGTATTTT
TRBV27	TRBD2	TRBJ2-7	.	CASSSGLAGGPGEQYF	TGTGCCAGCAGTTCCGGACTAGCGGGAGGGCCTGGGGAGCAGTACTTC
TRBV6-1	.	TRBJ2-5	.	CASSGGGMGKGDQETQYF	TGTGCCAGCAGTGGAGGGGGTATGGGGAAAGGGGACCAAGAGACCCAGTACTTC
TRBV28	.	TRBJ2-7	once	CASSLPTGFSYEQYF	TGTGCCAGCAGTCTACCGACTGGTTTCTCCTACGAGCAGTACTTC
TRBV6-4	.	TRBJ1-2	.	CASSESGWANYGYTF	TGTGCCAGCAGTGAGTCGGGGTGGGCTAACTATGGCTACACCTTC
TRBV5-8	.	TRBJ2-1	.	CASSLAGFEQFF	TGTGCCAGCAGCTTGGCGGGGTTTGAGCAGTTCTTC
TRBV5-1	TRBD1	TRBJ2-7	.	CASSFDRDPYEQYF	TGCGCCAGCAGCTTTGACAGGGACCCCTACGAGCAGTACTTC
TRBV7-2	TRBD1	TRBJ1-2	few	CASSQLTGYAYGYTF	TGTGCCAGCAGCCAGCTGACAGGGTACGCCTATGGCTACACCTTC
TRBV28	.	TRBJ2-5	.	CASSFWQEETQYF	TGTGCCAGCAGTTTTTGGCAGGAAGAGACCCAGTACTTC
TRBV25-1	TRBD1	TRBJ2-1	.	CASRRTGVDEQFF	TGTGCCAGCAGGCGGACAGGGGTGGATGAGCAGTTCTTC
TRBV2	.	TRBJ2-7	.	CASRDQGTFSVINYEQYF	TGTGCCAGCAGGGATCAGGGGACCTTTTCGGTTATCAATTACGAGCAGTACTTC